The entry that follows covers one T cell receptor beta chain sequence. What it binds is unknown. This entry belongs to a study of siplizumab effects on memory and regulatory T cells. Study-wide results and limits: The naive T cell population seemed more diverse than memory cells and seemed a major contributor to the alloresponse. Significantly reduced by siplizumab was the cumulative frequency of alloreactive sequences, namely those traceable to unstimulated CD4+ memory cells. Proof of suppressive function in proliferating Tregs from siplizumab cultures was not established.

The study assayed 95,000 to 100,000 TCR templates per sample. Measured with immunoSEQ multiplex PCR; TCRdb has only the in-frame clones, and not every one. The profile covers approximately 48,000 clones, with 93% appearing a single time and over 15% taken by the ten largest. V was cut by 4 bases and J by 6 bases, with 18 bases left in between. In germline, CDR1 is SGDLS, CDR2 YYNGEE. The CDR3 runs to 15 residues. The sample consisted of CD8+ T cells sorted from blood. The TCR originated in a human donor in good health. The chain is built from TRBV9 and TRBJ2-3, with D possibly being TRBD2 (6 bases). DNA for the CDR3: TGTGCCAGCAGCATACGAGCGGAGCGGGTGGATACGCAGTATTTT. Protein product: CASSIRAERVDTQYF.